These 26 T cell receptor beta chains came from one sample sequenced in a study of cytomegalovirus exposure and HLA in healthy donors. Primers included in the PCR were 60 Vbeta and 13 Jbeta primers. Sequencing used immunoSEQ multiplex PCR; TCRdb keeps in-frame clones, though not all of them. The sample yields about 160,000 clones, around 84% seen once. Input material: PBMCs. These receptor sequences come from a male donor in good health and CMV-seropositive.

This chain joins TRBV7-2 and TRBJ1-1, with D perhaps TRBD1 (5 bases). The CDR3 spans 14 residues. CDR1 is SGHTA and CDR2 is FQGNSA in the germline V gene. V shed 4 bases and J shed 4 bases, with 13 bases lying between them. CDR3 sequence: CASSWGLVGTEAFF. The CDR3 DNA follows: TGTGCCAGCAGCTGGGGACTGGTCGGCACTGAAGCTTTCTTT.

The chain is built from TRBV28 and TRBJ1-1; the match to TRBD1 covers 9 bases. The ends lost 4 bases at V and 1 base at J; junction bases unmatched: 10. The CDR3 is made up of 17 amino acids. The germline gives CDR1 MDHEN, CDR2 SYDVKM. Here the CDR3 reads CASSSGTGSLGNTEAFF. In DNA, the CDR3 is TGTGCCAGCAGTTCCGGGACAGGGAGTTTGGGGAACACTGAAGCTTTCTTT.

The chain links TRBV19 to TRBJ2-2; 8 bases align to TRBD1. This CDR3 is built from 15 residues. The germline V gene encodes CDR1 LNHDA and CDR2 SQIVND (reference sequence). The J segment lost 7 bases and the V segment lost 7 bases, leaving 11 bases of the junction unmatched. CDR3 loop: CASNHRQGWGGELFF. DNA for the CDR3: TGTGCCAGTAACCATCGACAGGGGTGGGGCGGGGAGCTGTTTTTT.

This clone was found once. J is TRBJ2-7 and V is TRBV7-2; the D gene is possibly TRBD1 (6 bases). There are 16 residues in the CDR3. Germline loops: CDR1 SGHTA, CDR2 FQGNSA. The V end was cut by 2 bases, the J end by 5 bases, with 19 bases between. CDR3 residues: CASSLTWDTGADEQYF. The CDR3 DNA follows: TGTGCCAGCAGCTTAACTTGGGACACGGGCGCCGACGAGCAGTACTTC.

The chain recombines TRBV4-1 with TRBJ2-5, with 11 nucleotides matching TRBD2. After removal of 4 bases from V and 3 bases from J, the junction contained 4 bases not matched to a gene. The CDR3 has 15 amino acids. Germline CDR1 MGHRA, CDR2 YSYEKL. CDR3 protein: CASSPTSGDEETQYF. The CDR3 coding sequence is TGCGCCAGCAGCCCGACTAGCGGGGATGAAGAGACCCAGTACTTC.

The J gene is TRBJ2-2, the V gene TRBV11-2; D call uncertain. V was clipped by 5 bases and J by 3 bases, with 13 bases between them. This CDR3 is built from 15 residues. From germline, CDR1 is SGHAT and CDR2 FQNNGV. CDR3 coding DNA: TGTGCCAGCAGCCGTGGTACAGTCCACACCGGGGAGCTGTTTTTT. Translating gives CASSRGTVHTGELFF.

J is TRBJ1-2 and V is TRBV7-9; D is unclear. This CDR3 comprises 15 residues. The germline V and J ends were trimmed by 3 bases and 4 bases, with 15 bases remaining between them. Germline lookup yields CDR1 SEHNR and CDR2 FQNEAQ (reference sequence). This CDR3 is CASSFLLGPGYGYTF. In DNA, the CDR3 is TGTGCCAGCAGCTTCCTCTTGGGCCCCGGCTATGGCTACACCTTC.

The chain uses TRBV7-7 and TRBJ2-5; D gene ambiguous. Germline CDR1 SSHAT, CDR2 FNYEAQ (reference sequence). This CDR3 has 13 residues. V was trimmed by 6 bases and J by 3 bases, leaving 11 bases between them. The CDR3 sequence: CASSSDWEETQYF. For the CDR3, the DNA is TGTGCCAGCAGTTCTGACTGGGAAGAGACCCAGTACTTC.

About this clone itself: One end of the junction varies from germline; a read error may be responsible. The chain links TRBV5-1 to TRBJ1-5; 8 nucleotides match TRBD1. Germline V gene lookup returns CDR1 SGHRS and CDR2 YFSETQ. The CDR3 spans 14 residues. CDR3 sequence (DNA): TGCGCCAGCAGCTTGGCAGGGGGCAACCAGCCCCAGCATTTT. Protein sequence: CASSLAGGNQPQHF. Combining the CDR3 with reference TRBV5-1 and TRBJ1-5 gives the whole variable domain KAGVTQTPRYLIKTRGQQVTLSCSPISGHRSVSWYQQTPGQGLQFLFEYFSETQRNKGNFPGRFSGRQFSNSRSEMNVSTLELGDSALYLCASSLAGGNQPQHFGDGTRLSIL.

About this clone itself: At one of its ends the junction is not consistent with the germline gene, which may arise from a read error. V is TRBV5-1 and J is TRBJ2-4; 7 bases align to TRBD1. The CDR3 contains 13 residues. Germline V gene data show CDR1 as SGHRS and CDR2 as YFSETQ. The CDR3: CASSLGTANSQYF. The CDR3 DNA follows: TGCGCCAGCAGCTTAGGGACAGCAAACAGTCAGTACTTC.

This clone was counted once. The chain carries TRBV7-2 and TRBJ2-1; 10 bases are a match to TRBD2. The CDR3 has 17 residues. Germline lookup yields CDR1 SGHTA and CDR2 FQGNSA. Trimming at V came to 1 base and at J to 2 bases, leaving 5 bases not matched to a gene. The CDR3 nucleotides are TGTGCCAGCAGCTTAGACCTAGCGGGAGCTGCCTACAATGAGCAGTTCTTC. The encoded protein is CASSLDLAGAAYNEQFF.

This rearrangement joins TRBV10-2 to TRBJ2-3, with D possibly TRBD2 on 6 matching bases. Trimming cost V 4 bases and J 1 base, with 12 bases left between them. The CDR3 covers 15 residues. Germline V CDR1 and CDR2: WSHSY, SAAADI. The DNA of the CDR3 is TGCGCCAGCAGTGCCTCTGTAGCGGGCACAGATACGCAGTATTTT. Translating gives CASSASVAGTDTQYF.

In its sample, this clone was seen a few times. V is TRBV27 and J is TRBJ2-1; 14 bases are a match to TRBD2. Trimming removed 4 bases from V and 8 bases from J; junction bases left unmatched: 13. The germline CDR1 and CDR2 sequences are MNHEY and SMNVEV (reference sequence). CDR3 length: 18 amino acids. CDR3 sequence reads: CASSSTTSGRAKGYEQFF. As DNA, the CDR3 is TGTGCCAGCAGTTCTACGACTAGCGGGAGGGCGAAAGGGTATGAGCAGTTCTTC.

This clone was seen a few times. V is TRBV6-1 and J is TRBJ1-6; D possibly corresponds to TRBD1 (5 bases). The CDR3 runs to 13 residues. The germline gives CDR1 MNHNS, CDR2 SASEGT. V dropped 3 bases and J dropped 15 bases, with 15 bases sitting between them. The CDR3: CASSEWVRERLHF. CDR3 DNA: TGTGCCAGCAGTGAGTGGGTCAGGGAACGCCTCCACTTT.

J is TRBJ1-4 and V is TRBV30, with 9 nucleotides matching TRBD1. V shed 0 bases and J 3 bases; nucleotides not matched to a gene: 5. Germline values: CDR1 GTSNPN, CDR2 SVGIG (reference sequence). This CDR3 contains 16 residues. The CDR3 DNA follows: TGTGCCTGGAGTGTGTTCGGGACAGGGTCTAATGAAAAACTGTTTTTT. Translation: CAWSVFGTGSNEKLFF.

This clone was seen only a few times. V usage is TRBV5-5 and J usage is TRBJ2-7; D call uncertain. Germline values: CDR1 SGHKS, CDR2 YYEKEE (reference sequence). CDR3 length equals 13 residues. V was clipped by 5 bases and J by 2 bases, with 11 bases between them. The CDR3 reads CASSWSRTYEQYF. CDR3 sequence (DNA): TGTGCCAGCAGTTGGTCTAGGACCTACGAGCAGTACTTC.

V usage is TRBV14 and J usage is TRBJ2-5; D uncertain. The DNA matches TRBJ2-7 better at its end, which makes the J call doubtful. This CDR3 region has 14 residues. Per germline, CDR1 SGHDN and CDR2 FVKESK. The CDR3 here is CASSQIQTSYEQYF. CDR3 nucleotide sequence: TGTGCCAGCAGCCAAATACAGACCTCCTACGAGCAGTACTTC.

This clone was found once. This rearrangement joins TRBV2 to TRBJ2-1, with 7 bases lining up with TRBD2. V shed 7 bases and J 8 bases; nucleotides not matched to a gene: 11. CDR1 SNHLY and CDR2 FYNNEI come from the germline V gene. The length of the CDR3 is 14 residues. The CDR3, as DNA: TGTGCCAGCACTGTAAAAGAGGGGAGGGATGAGCAGTTCTTC. Translated, it gives CASTVKEGRDEQFF.

Notes on this clone: A read error may produce the germline difference seen at one junction end. The chain combines TRBV6-1 with TRBJ2-7; 7 bases fit TRBD1. CDR3 length: 15 residues. Germline-derived CDR1 and CDR2 are MNHNS and SASEGT. The CDR3 is CASSDQQGPIYERYF. CDR3 sequence (DNA): TGTGCCAGCAGTGACCAACAGGGGCCAATCTACGAGCGGTACTTC.

This rearrangement joins TRBV11-2 to TRBJ2-2; 12 positions agree with TRBD2. This CDR3 contains 17 residues. Germline V gene sequence: CDR1 SGHAT, CDR2 FQNNGV. V lost 0 bases and J lost 7; bases outside the gene matches: 6. The CDR3 is CASSLELAGGPDGELFF. CDR3 nucleotide sequence: TGTGCCAGCAGCTTAGAGCTAGCGGGAGGGCCGGACGGGGAGCTGTTTTTT. The full variable domain, its missing parts supplied by reference TRBV11-2 and TRBJ2-2, is EAGVAQSPRYKIIEKRQSVAFWCNPISGHATLYWYQQILGQGPKLLIQFQNNGVVDDSQLPKDRFSAERLKGVDSTLKIQPAKLEDSAVYLCASSLELAGGPDGELFFGEGSRLTVL.

V and J are TRBV5-8 and TRBJ1-2, with no clear D. CDR3 size: 13 residues. V was trimmed by 4 bases and J by 2 bases, leaving 9 bases between them. CDR1 SGHTS and CDR2 YDEGEE come from the germline V gene. CDR3 region: CASSLQSNYGYTF. The CDR3, as DNA: TGTGCCAGCAGCCTTCAGTCCAACTATGGCTACACCTTC.

The chain recombines TRBV6-6 with TRBJ2-1; 11 nucleotides align to TRBD2. Unmatched junction bases numbered 5, after V lost 6 bases and J lost 4 bases. The V gene's germline CDR1 is MNHNY and CDR2 SVGAGI (reference sequence). The CDR3 has 15 residues. The CDR3 here is CASSPGLAGYNEQFF. CDR3 sequence (DNA): TGTGCCAGCAGCCCCGGACTAGCGGGTTACAATGAGCAGTTCTTC.

The rearrangement joins TRBV4-3 to TRBJ2-4; perhaps TRBD2 as D (8 bases). The CDR3 sequence is 18 residues long. Germline CDR1 is LGHNA and CDR2 is YSLEER. The ends were cut back, 0 bases at V and 1 base at J, with 16 bases in the middle. CDR3 nucleotides: TGCGCCAGCAGCCAAGATTCGGGAGGGGGCATCGCCAAAAACATTCAGTACTTC. Its translation is CASSQDSGGGIAKNIQYF.

This chain joins TRBV6-5 and TRBJ2-5; D unresolved. Looked up from germline, CDR1 is MNHEY and CDR2 is SVGAGI. The CDR3 is made up of 14 amino acids. V was shortened by 4 bases and J by 11 bases, with 20 bases between the two germline ends. Here the CDR3 DNA reads TGTGCCAGCAGTTCTTACGGCCAGGCCGTAGTGCAGTACTTC. Protein product: CASSSYGQAVVQYF.

The rearrangement links TRBV6-6 to TRBJ2-1; 7 bases line up with TRBD1. Looked up from germline, CDR1 is MNHNY and CDR2 is SVGAGI (reference sequence). Trimming cost V 6 bases and J 10 bases; bases outside gene matches: 12. This CDR3 has 14 amino acids. The CDR3 loop reads CASRYRQGDREQFF. The CDR3 DNA reads as TGTGCCAGCAGATACCGTCAGGGGGATCGCGAGCAGTTCTTC.

The chain links TRBV14 to TRBJ2-1; D is unresolved. The CDR3 is 15 amino acids. With 1 base removed from V and 0 bases from J, the gap between germline ends came to 7 bases. Per the germline V gene, CDR1 is SGHDN and CDR2 is FVKESK. The CDR3 DNA sequence: TGTGCCAGCAGCCAAGTCTGGAGCTCCTACAATGAGCAGTTCTTC. Encoded protein: CASSQVWSSYNEQFF.